Shown below are 11 T cell receptor beta chains from a single sample sequenced in a study of blood T cell repertoires in COVID-19. Clones were read by immunoSEQ multiplex PCR, and TCRdb kept only the in-frame ones, dropping some. The table records 300,000 to 400,000 clones, 85% to 90% of them present only once. The sample consisted of peripheral blood. These receptors originate from a woman in her forties or fifties with active or convalescent COVID-19.

The chain uses TRBV11-1 and TRBJ1-4, with D possibly TRBD1 on 5 matching bases. The CDR3 totals 15 residues. Germline V gene sequence: CDR1 SGHAT, CDR2 FQDESV (reference sequence). With 5 bases removed from V and 6 bases from J, the gap between germline ends came to 16 bases. In DNA, the CDR3 is TGTGCCAGCAGCCCCGTGGGCAGGGCTGATGAAAAACTGTTTTTT. Residues: CASSPVGRADEKLFF.

The V and J genes are TRBV6-2 or TRBV6-3 and TRBJ1-2; no reliable D call. Germline V lookup: CDR1 MNHEY, CDR2 SVGEGT. There are 13 residues in the CDR3. Trimming removed 5 bases at V and 7 bases at J, with 14 bases between. CDR3 DNA sequence: TGTGCCAGCAGTACGCCACCCCCGGGTGGCTACACCTTC. Translated: CASSTPPPGGYTF.

This rearrangement joins TRBV27 to TRBJ1-2; 10 bases agree with TRBD1. The germline V gene encodes CDR1 MNHEY and CDR2 SMNVEV (reference sequence). This CDR3 is 15 amino acids long. V lost 1 base, J lost 4 bases, and 3 bases stayed unmatched. The CDR3 DNA is TGTGCCAGCAGTTTATATGGGACAGGGGTCTATGGCTACACCTTC. Its protein is CASSLYGTGVYGYTF.

This clone has a handful of counts. The chain uses TRBV2 and TRBJ1-2, with 9 positions matching TRBD1. This CDR3 region has 14 residues. V shed 4 bases, J shed 8 bases, and the junction held 8 bases outside the gene matches. The germline CDR1 and CDR2 sequences are SNHLY and FYNNEI. For the CDR3, the DNA is TGTGCCAGCAGTGCAGGCTGGGACAGGGAAGGCTACACCTTC. Translating gives CASSAGWDREGYTF.

V is TRBV3-1 (or the pseudogene TRBV3-2) and J is TRBJ1-1, with TRBD1 as a possible D gene (5 bases). CDR1 is LGHDT, CDR2 YNNKEL, per germline (reference sequence). Trimming took 0 bases from V and 0 from J, leaving 20 bases between them. The length of the CDR3 is 19 residues. The CDR3 bases are TGTGCCAGCAGCCAAGATGTCGGAGGGAAGAGGGGAATGAACACTGAAGCTTTCTTT. Translation: CASSQDVGGKRGMNTEAFF.

The chain carries TRBV10-3 and TRBJ1-2, with a weak D call TRBD1 (6 bases). Looked up from germline, CDR1 is ENHRY and CDR2 is SYGVKD. V lost 4 bases and J 0 bases, leaving 12 bases between the germline ends. The CDR3 is 15 amino acids. The CDR3 bases are TGTGCCATCAGTGGGACAGCCCATTCTAACTATGGCTACACCTTC. The encoded protein is CAISGTAHSNYGYTF.

The chain joins TRBV6-5 to TRBJ1-5, with a tentative D call TRBD1 (5 bases). From germline, CDR1 is MNHEY and CDR2 SVGAGI. The V gene lost 0 bases and the J gene lost 7 bases, with 10 bases spanning the gap. The CDR3 has 14 amino acids. In nucleotides, the CDR3 is TGTGCCAGCAGTTACTCTAGACAGTTCCAGCCCCAGCATTTT. It encodes CASSYSRQFQPQHF.

This chain connects TRBV19 to TRBJ1-1, with a possible D match to TRBD1 (5 bases). V was trimmed by 5 bases and J by 1 base, leaving 14 bases between them. This CDR3 spans 15 amino acids. Germline V CDR1 and CDR2: LNHDA, SQIVND (reference sequence). The CDR3 here is CASSPGTDRNTEAFF. For the CDR3, the DNA is TGTGCCAGTAGTCCGGGGACTGATCGGAACACTGAAGCTTTCTTT.

The sample holds one count of this clone. V and J are TRBV28 and TRBJ2-2, with 7 bases that match TRBD2. Germline trimming cut 6 bases from V and 0 bases from J; bases unmatched to any gene: 7. The CDR3 length is 16 residues. Germline V lookup: CDR1 MDHEN, CDR2 SYDVKM. CDR3 DNA: TGTGCCAGCAGACACAGCGGGGCCGCGAACACCGGGGAGCTGTTTTTT. This encodes CASRHSGAANTGELFF.

There are a few counts of this clone. The V gene is TRBV30, the J gene TRBJ1-6, with TRBD1 matching 7 bases. J gave up 6 bases and V 4 bases, and 18 bases lay outside the gene matches. The CDR3 has 18 amino acids. In germline, CDR1 is GTSNPN, CDR2 SVGIG (reference sequence). Here the CDR3 DNA reads TGTGCCTGGACAACCCGACAGGGCGCGTCGCCAAGTAATTCACCCCTCCACTTT. This encodes CAWTTRQGASPSNSPLHF.

The chain carries TRBV30 and TRBJ1-2; maybe TRBD1 (6 bases). The CDR3 is 13 residues long. V lost 1 base, J lost 3 bases, and 9 bases lay in between. Per the germline V gene, CDR1 is GTSNPN and CDR2 is SVGIG (reference sequence). The DNA of the CDR3 is TGTGCCTGGAGTGGCAGGGGCGACTATGGCTACACCTTC. Translating it yields CAWSGRGDYGYTF. Together with reference TRBV30 and TRBJ1-2, the CDR3 gives the full variable domain: SQTIHQWPATLVQPVGSPLSLECTVEGTSNPNLYWYRQAAGRGLQLLFYSVGIGQISSEVPQNLSASRPQDRQFILSSKKLLLSDSGFYLCAWSGRGDYGYTFGSGTRLTVV.